Below are 8 T cell receptor beta chains sequenced from a single sample in a study of blood T cell repertoires in COVID-19. TCRdb's copy holds only in-frame clones and misses some; the assay was immunoSEQ multiplex PCR. The profile shows 35,000 to 45,000 clones, roughly 76% of them singletons. The sequenced sample consisted of peripheral blood. These receptors were collected from a man in his 70s with active or convalescent COVID-19.

The CDR3 loop reads CASSLAQGAEQYF. CDR3 nucleotides: TGCGCCAGCAGCTTGGCCCAGGGGGCCGAGCAGTACTTC. The chain joins TRBV5-1 to TRBJ2-7; the match to TRBD1 covers 8 bases. V trimming: 0 bases; J trimming: 6 bases; junction bases outside the gene matches: 2. The germline V gene has CDR1 SGHRS and CDR2 YFSETQ. The CDR3 sequence is 13 residues long.

The chain combines TRBV30 with TRBJ2-1, with 9 nucleotides matching TRBD2. Germline V gene sequence: CDR1 GTSNPN, CDR2 SVGIG (reference sequence). This CDR3 comprises 15 residues. The junction had 7 bases not matched to a gene; V was cut back by 5 bases and J by 2 bases. For the CDR3, the DNA is TGTGCCTGGGCTGCCATAGCGGGGGCCTACAATGAGCAGTTCTTC. It encodes CAWAAIAGAYNEQFF. The whole variable domain, remainder taken from reference TRBV30 and TRBJ2-1, is SQTIHQWPATLVQPVGSPLSLECTVEGTSNPNLYWYRQAAGRGLQLLFYSVGIGQISSEVPQNLSASRPQDRQFILSSKKLLLSDSGFYLCAWAAIAGAYNEQFFGPGTRLTVL.

V gene TRBV2 combines with J gene TRBJ2-3; 8 nucleotides match TRBD1. The trim removed 6 bases at V and 9 bases at J, leaving 8 bases unmatched. This CDR3 comprises 13 residues. Per the germline V gene, CDR1 is SNHLY and CDR2 is FYNNEI. The CDR3 loop reads CASSDRGFSTQYF. The CDR3 DNA is TGTGCCAGCAGCGACAGGGGATTTAGCACGCAGTATTTT.

This chain connects TRBV6-5 to TRBJ2-2; maybe TRBD2 (6 bases). This CDR3 contains 16 residues. Germline lookup yields CDR1 MNHEY and CDR2 SVGAGI. Trimming left V 4 bases short and J 0 bases short, with 12 bases between. Written as DNA, the CDR3 is TGTGCCAGCAGTTCCCCCGGAGGGACGAACACCGGGGAGCTGTTTTTT. It specifies CASSSPGGTNTGELFF.

The chain uses TRBV11-2 and TRBJ1-3, with D maybe TRBD1 (6 bases). The CDR3 has 17 amino acids. V was pared by 1 base and J by 0 bases, with 13 bases between. Germline-derived CDR1 and CDR2 are SGHAT and FQNNGV. CDR3 sequence reads: CASSLGGRWHSGNTIYF. The CDR3 DNA reads as TGTGCCAGCAGCTTAGGGGGGCGCTGGCACTCTGGAAACACCATATATTTT.

This chain's CDR3 is CASALTASNQPQHF. For the CDR3, the DNA is TGTGCCAGCGCCCTGACAGCTAGCAATCAGCCCCAGCATTTT. V gene TRBV28 combines with J gene TRBJ1-5; D is perhaps TRBD1 (5 bases). Germline CDR1 reads MDHEN; CDR2 reads SYDVKM. CDR3 length: 14 residues. Trimming took off 8 bases at V and 0 bases at J, with 11 bases between the two ends. Complete variable domain (other parts from reference TRBV28 and TRBJ1-5): DVKVTQSSRYLVKRTGEKVFLECVQDMDHENMFWYRQDPGLGLRLIYFSYDVKMKEKGDIPEGYSVSREKKERFSLILESASTNQTSMYLCASALTASNQPQHFGDGTRLSIL.

The chain has TRBV29-1 and TRBJ1-1; D ambiguous. The V end was cut by 4 bases, the J end by 1 base, with 10 bases between. Germline CDR1 is SQVTM and CDR2 is ANQGSEA. CDR3 size: 13 residues. The CDR3 spells CSVVVIPNTEAFF. CDR3 sequence (DNA): TGCAGCGTTGTTGTCATCCCGAACACTGAAGCTTTCTTT.

The rearrangement joins TRBV28 to TRBJ2-2, with TRBD2 matching over 9 bases. The V gene end was trimmed by 6 bases and the J gene end by 5 bases; junction bases not matched to a gene: 4. Germline V gene sequence: CDR1 MDHEN, CDR2 SYDVKM. The CDR3 is made up of 14 amino acids. The CDR3 nucleotides are TGTGCCAGCAGCCGGCTAGCGGGGACCGGGGAGCTGTTTTTT. Translation gives CASSRLAGTGELFF.